The T cell receptor beta chain under discussion was sequenced for a study of technical replicates of blood from several donors. Trimming cost V 5 bases and J 0 bases, with 13 bases left between them. The CDR3 runs to 15 residues. Germline assignment: CDR1 SGHAT and CDR2 FQDESV (reference sequence). Data came from immunoSEQ multiplex PCR; TCRdb stores just in-frame clones and leaves some out. The sample carries fewer than 85,000 clones, over 85% recorded once. The clonotype originates from a human donor in good health. The specimen sequenced was T cells isolated from PBMCs. This chain links TRBV11-1 with TRBJ2-5; unclear D gene. The CDR3 loop is CASSTKLGYQETQYF. CDR3 bases: TGTGCCAGCAGCACGAAACTCGGGTACCAAGAGACCCAGTACTTC.